This record looks at one T cell receptor (beta chain) sequence and its context. This specimen belongs to a study of blood T cell repertoires in COVID-19. Study context: From T cells, B-cell-depleted T cells, or PBMCs came the material, which was cDNA or gDNA.

The germline V gene has CDR1 MNHEY and CDR2 SMNVEV (reference sequence). Trimming cost V 5 bases and J 3 bases; bases outside gene matches: 2. This CDR3 has 14 amino acids. Profiled with immunoSEQ multiplex PCR; TCRdb holds only in-frame clones, not every one. The table has 60,000 to 90,000 clones, approximately 82% seen once. This chain connects TRBV27 to TRBJ1-4, with 8 bases identical to TRBD1. The material sequenced was peripheral blood. This TCR came from a woman in her 50s with acute or convalescent COVID-19. Here the CDR3 DNA reads TGTGCCAGCAGTCTGACAGGGGCTAATGAAAAACTGTTTTTT. Protein: CASSLTGANEKLFF.